This T cell receptor (beta chain) was identified in a study of shared clonotypes between healthy human individuals. To note about this clone: The antigen is undetermined.

Study conclusions and caveats: Sequencing depth was predicted to influence how clonotypes are shared among donors. Non-shared clonotypes showed lower generation probabilities than clonotypes common to all four donors.

Per the study methods: Filtering differed since immunoSEQ provided only junctions, with no quality scores. The table came from immunoSEQ multiplex PCR; TCRdb's copy has only in-frame clones and leaves some out. V, J and clone size derive from that table, while D and trimming were established from the DNA sequence. The sample holds approximately 340,000 clones, about 74% seen once. V was shortened by 1 base and J by 6 bases, with 14 bases between the two germline ends. The CDR3 runs to 14 residues. The germline CDR1 and CDR2 sequences are SGHDT and YYEEEE. Sequenced: memory CD4+ T cells sorted from blood. Noted subset: CD45RA-negative fraction. The chain uses TRBV5-6 and TRBJ2-7; maybe TRBD2 (6 bases). The sequence was obtained from a man under 40 in good health. The CDR3 coding sequence is TGTGCCAGCAGCTTGTCGGGGGTCTTTGGCGAGCAGTACTTC. It translates to CASSLSGVFGEQYF.